Listed below are T cell receptor beta chains from one sample, sequenced in a study of T cell responses to AZD1222 COVID-19 vaccine. Only in-frame clones appear in the TCRdb table, and some are missing; sequencing was by immunoSEQ multiplex PCR. The sample has approximately 220,000 clones, more than 85% seen once; the top ten hold around 1%. Here the sequenced sample was peripheral blood, taken on day 0 of MenACWY control vaccination. These receptors were taken from an adult in good health. CDR3s include the opening cysteine and the closing phenylalanine or tryptophan. The order of the fields is J gene, D gene, clone size, V gene, CDR3 DNA, CDR3 protein. D genes are given only for firm matches. Rows may omit the clone size; those that give it use once, few, many or a size class.

TRBJ1-1,TRBD1,NA,TRBV9,TGTGCCAGCAGCGTTGTCACAGGGGTCACTGAAGCTTTCTTT,CASSVVTGVTEAFF
TRBJ1-5,NA,NA,TRBV2,TGTGCCAGCAGTGAAATGGGGGGATATAGCAATCAGCCCCAGCATTTT,CASSEMGGYSNQPQHF
TRBJ1-2,NA,NA,TRBV19,TGTGCCAGTCTCTGGGGCAACGGGGGTGGCTACACCTTC,CASLWGNGGGYTF
TRBJ1-2,TRBD1,NA,TRBV6-5,TGTGCCAGCAGGTACAGGGGAGCCTATGGCTACACCTTC,CASRYRGAYGYTF
TRBJ1-5,NA,NA,TRBV30,TGTGCCTGGAGTGTAAAGGGTCAGCCCCAGCATTTT,CAWSVKGQPQHF
TRBJ2-5,TRBD2,NA,TRBV5-8,TGTGCCAGCAGCTTGCTCTATGCGGGGGGCCCCGGACAGTACTTC,CASSLLYAGGPGQYF
TRBJ1-1,NA,NA,TRBV7-2,TGTGCCAGCAGCTCCCAGGGGAGCACTGAAGCTTTCTTT,CASSSQGSTEAFF
TRBJ1-2,NA,few,TRBV7-3,TGTGCCAGCAGCCCCACCCCCGGCCTCTATGGCTACACCTTC,CASSPTPGLYGYTF
TRBJ2-7,TRBD2,NA,TRBV29-1,TGCAGCGTTGAAATTGGGGGGGTTACCTACGAGCAGTACTTC,CSVEIGGVTYEQYF
TRBJ2-5,NA,NA,TRBV7-6,TGTGCCAGCAGCTTATATCAAACGGCGTGGCCCCCACAAGAGACCCAGTACTTC,CASSLYQTAWPPQETQYF
TRBJ2-2,TRBD2,NA,TRBV19,TGTGCCAGTAGTCGACTAGCGACAAACACCGGGGAGCTGTTTTTT,CASSRLATNTGELFF